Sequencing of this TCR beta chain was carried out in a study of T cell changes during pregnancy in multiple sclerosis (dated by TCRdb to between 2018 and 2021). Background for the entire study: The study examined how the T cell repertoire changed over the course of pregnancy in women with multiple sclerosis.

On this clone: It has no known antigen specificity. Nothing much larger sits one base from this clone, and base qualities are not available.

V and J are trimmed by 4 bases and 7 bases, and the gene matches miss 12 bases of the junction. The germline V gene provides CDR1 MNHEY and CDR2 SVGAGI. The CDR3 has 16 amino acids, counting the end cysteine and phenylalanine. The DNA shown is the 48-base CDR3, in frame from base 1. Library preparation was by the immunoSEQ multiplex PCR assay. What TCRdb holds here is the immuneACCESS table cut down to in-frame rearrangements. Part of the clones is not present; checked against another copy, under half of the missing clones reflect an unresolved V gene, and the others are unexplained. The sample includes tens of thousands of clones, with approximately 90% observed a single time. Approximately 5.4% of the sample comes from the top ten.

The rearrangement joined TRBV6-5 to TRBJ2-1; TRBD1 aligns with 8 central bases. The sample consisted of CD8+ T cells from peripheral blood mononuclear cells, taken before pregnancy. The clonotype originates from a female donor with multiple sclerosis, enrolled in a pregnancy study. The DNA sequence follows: TGTGCCAGCAGTTTATCCCCGGGACAGGTTGGGAATGAGCAGTTCTTC. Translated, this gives CASSLSPGQVGNEQFF.